Listed here are 26 T cell receptor beta chains from one sample, sequenced in a study of tumor-infiltrating lymphocytes in primary liver carcinoma. TCR beta cDNA came from around 500 ng total RNA, primed with a constant-region primer. ARM-PCR was slightly modified, and three nested multiplex PCR rounds with it gave rise to the TCR beta libraries. Investigators reported that the first two PCR rounds, at 10 cycles each, used TRBV1-TRBV30 forward primers with a C-beta reverse primer. TCRdb passed the multiplex PCR reads through MiXCR, listing each CDR3 protein once. The sample comprises 65,000 to 80,000 distinct CDR3 sequences, 60% to 80% of which are singletons, and roughly 26% rests with the top ten. DNA and RNA were both co-extracted from around 20-30 mg of bulk tissue that had not been sorted. The sequenced sample consisted of liver tumor tissue from sampling region 4. Subset described: tumor region T4, right-lateral pole. The receptor source for this set is a man aged 35-49 years with primary liver carcinoma and hepatitis B virus infection.

This clonotype has just a few counts. This could be a read error, since a much larger clone is one nucleotide away. The chain uses TRBV6-1 and TRBJ2-2, with TRBD2 matching over 9 bases. Germline lookup yields CDR1 MNHNS and CDR2 SASEGT. This CDR3 contains 13 residues. CDR3 loop: CVSSLGLARELFF. As DNA, the CDR3 is TGTGTCAGCAGCCTGGGACTAGCCCGGGAGCTGTTTTTT.

V gene TRBV28 combines with J gene TRBJ2-7; D is perhaps TRBD1 (6 bases). Trimming stripped 4 bases from V and 2 bases from J, with 15 bases between. CDR1 and CDR2 from the germline V gene are MDHEN and SYDVKM. The CDR3 sequence is 15 residues long. In nucleotides, the CDR3 is TGTGCCAGCAGTTCGGCTACCAGGGGTCCCTACGAGCAGTACTTC. Translating gives CASSSATRGPYEQYF.

This chain links TRBV11-2 with TRBJ2-1; weak D call: TRBD2 (6 bases). The J call may not be correct, given that the DNA end is closer to TRBJ2-7. The CDR3 contains 16 residues. Looked up from germline, CDR1 is SGHAT and CDR2 is FQNNGV. In DNA form, the CDR3 reads TGTGCCAGCAGCTTTCGACTAGTGGGAGATTTCAATGAACAGTACTTC. Encoded protein: CASSFRLVGDFNEQYF.

The chain has TRBV29-1 and TRBJ2-7; 13 nucleotides line up with TRBD2. After removal of 6 bases from V and 5 bases from J, the junction contained 4 bases not matched to a gene. Germline V CDR1 and CDR2: SQVTM, ANQGSEA. The CDR3 consists of 13 residues. The CDR3: CSVRTSGRDEQYF. CDR3 in DNA: TGCAGCGTACGGACTAGCGGGAGAGACGAGCAGTACTTC.

Worth noting for this clonotype: The junction departs from germline at one end; a sequencing error may be responsible. The chain employs TRBV24-1 and TRBJ2-1, with 7 bases aligning to TRBD2. CDR3 length equals 18 residues. The germline V gene has CDR1 KGHDR and CDR2 SFDVKD. CDR3 bases: TGTGCCACCAGTGACCAGCGGGCTAGCGGACGCTCCTACAATGTGCAGTTCTTC. Its translation: CATSDQRASGRSYNVQFF.

A note on this clonotype: Compared with germline, one end of the junction differs, possibly owing to a read error. The chain employs TRBV4-1 and TRBJ2-2; D perhaps matches TRBD2 (5 bases). The CDR3 consists of 15 residues. Germline V gives CDR1 MGHRA, CDR2 YSYEKL. The CDR3 is CASSQEVASTEELFF. CDR3 in DNA: TGCGCCAGCAGCCAAGAAGTTGCTAGCACCGAGGAGCTGTTTTTT.

This chain uses TRBV21-1 with TRBJ1-1. TRBV21-1 is assigned pseudogene status. This CDR3 comprises 15 residues. The chain's CDR3 is CASSKGLTKDTEVFF. CDR3 coding DNA: TGTGCCAGCAGCAAGGGACTTACCAAAGACACTGAAGTTTTCTTT.

In this sample, this clonotype turned up many times. The genes are TRBV5-1 and TRBJ1-6; 9 bases are shared with TRBD1. This CDR3 region has 14 residues. J lost 10 bases, V lost 2 bases, and 4 bases had no gene match. Germline CDR1 is SGHRS and CDR2 is YFSETQ. The CDR3 coding sequence is TGCGCCAGCAGCTTAAGGACAGGGGTCTCACCCCTCCACTTT. Translating it yields CASSLRTGVSPLHF. The entire variable domain, with the rest obtained from reference TRBV5-1 and TRBJ1-6, is as follows: KAGVTQTPRYLIKTRGQQVTLSCSPISGHRSVSWYQQTPGQGLQFLFEYFSETQRNKGNFPGRFSGRQFSNSRSEMNVSTLELGDSALYLCASSLRTGVSPLHFGNGTRLTVT.

With regard to this clonotype: Germline and junction disagree at one end, which may indicate a read error. V and J are TRBV19 and TRBJ2-1; tentative D call: TRBD1 (6 bases). Germline CDR1 reads LNHDA; CDR2 reads SQIVND (reference sequence). The CDR3 contains 16 residues. CDR3 loop: CASSIAGTCEYSEQFF. CDR3 nucleotide sequence: TGTGCCAGTAGTATCGCCGGGACATGCGAATACAGTGAGCAGTTCTTC.

A word on this clonotype: Since a much larger clone is just one base distant, this may be a read error. CDR3 DNA: TGTGTCAGCAGCTTAATTGGCGGGAGCACAGATACGCAGTATTTT. Translated: CVSSLIGGSTDTQYF. The chain uses TRBV7-8 and TRBJ2-3; D may be TRBD2 (5 bases). Germline CDR1 and CDR2: SGHVS and FQNEAQ. The CDR3 has 15 amino acids.

In regard to this clonotype: The junction departs from germline at one end; a sequencing error may be responsible. The chain uses TRBV6-4 and TRBJ2-1; 9 nucleotides agree with TRBD1. The CDR3 loop spans 14 amino acids. Germline V CDR1 and CDR2: MRHNA, SNTAGT. CDR3 region: CVSKPGQGFNEQFF. CDR3 in DNA: TGTGTCAGCAAACCGGGACAGGGCTTCAATGAGCAGTTCTTC.

This clonotype was seen many times. J is TRBJ1-4 and V is TRBV28; no firm D call. Germline V gene data show CDR1 as MDHEN and CDR2 as SYDVKM. The CDR3 spans 13 residues. Between the trimmed V and J ends, which lost 5 bases and 5 bases, there was a span of 9 bases. The CDR3 nucleotides read TGTGCCAGCAGTCCCCTACTCAATGAAAAACTGTTTTTT. Translated: CASSPLLNEKLFF.

For this clonotype: The junction does not match germline at one end; this may be a read error. The chain links TRBV6-1 to TRBJ2-3; TRBD2 aligns across 12 bases. CDR3 size: 15 residues. CDR1 is MNHNS, CDR2 SASEGT, per germline. The CDR3 spells CASSEGLAGAYTQYF. The CDR3 DNA reads TGTGCCAGCAGTGAAGGACTAGCGGGAGCATATACGCAATATTTT.

In the case of this clonotype: The conserved closing phenylalanine or tryptophan is absent in this CDR3, likely reflecting a read error. The DNA is left out, because the CDR3 cannot be placed on it with certainty; the CDR3 is given as TCRdb lists it. The chain links TRBV7-8 to TRBJ2-7; TRBD1, the table's D call, lacks a check against the DNA. The CDR3 is 15 residues long, counting both termini. CDR1 and CDR2 (germline): SGHVS, FQNEAQ. CDR3: CASNLEGQLSYEQYS.

Points on this clonotype: A read error is possible here, since a much larger clone lies one base away. J is TRBJ1-1 and V is TRBV28; 7 nucleotides match TRBD1. Germline V gene sequence: CDR1 MDHEN, CDR2 SYDVKM. The CDR3 is 18 amino acids. The DNA of the CDR3 is TGTACCAGCAGTTTATCGGGGATCGCAGGGGGAGAGAACACTGAAGCTTTCTTT. The encoded protein is CTSSLSGIAGGENTEAFF.

As regards this clonotype: Germline is not matched at one junction end, which may reflect a read error. The CDR3 here is CTRDLTSDTQYF. CDR3 DNA: TGTACCCGGGACTTAACCTCAGATACGCAGTATTTT. This chain joins TRBV20-1 and TRBJ2-3; D might be TRBD2 (6 bases). Germline V lookup: CDR1 DFQATT, CDR2 SNEGSKA (reference sequence). The CDR3 spans 12 residues.

Turning to this clonotype: Because the CDR3 is missing its conserved closing phenylalanine or tryptophan, this is likely a read error. This chain links TRBV7-9 with TRBJ2-1, with D unclear. The germline gives CDR1 SEHNR, CDR2 FQNEAQ (reference sequence). The CDR3 is 13 residues long. CDR3 sequence: CTSSYPDSLEQFL. Written as DNA, the CDR3 is TGTACCAGCAGCTATCCTGACTCCTTAGAGCAGTTCCTC.

V is TRBV24-1 and J is TRBJ2-4; D is possibly TRBD1 (5 bases). The CDR3 spans 15 residues. V shed 5 bases and J shed 0 bases, with 10 bases lying between them. Germline assignment: CDR1 KGHDR and CDR2 SFDVKD. The chain's CDR3 is CATSAVQGAKNIQYF. In nucleotides, the CDR3 is TGTGCCACCAGTGCCGTTCAGGGAGCCAAAAACATTCAGTACTTC.

The chain joins TRBV20-1 to TRBJ2-3, with 7 bases identical to TRBD1. Unmatched junction bases numbered 8, after V lost 5 bases and J lost 6 bases. The CDR3 is 13 residues long. Per the germline V gene, CDR1 is DFQATT and CDR2 is SNEGSKA (reference sequence). CDR3 DNA: TGCAGTGCTTGCACAGGGGTTACGGATACGCAGTATTTT. This encodes CSACTGVTDTQYF.

Concerning this clonotype itself: A much larger clone lies one base from this, so it may be a read error. This chain connects TRBV6-4 to TRBJ2-1; D perhaps matches TRBD2 (6 bases). CDR1 MRHNA and CDR2 SNTAGT come from the germline V gene. The V and J ends lost 7 bases and 5 bases respectively, with 15 bases between them. This CDR3 comprises 14 residues. CDR3: CASKGTSEHNEQFF. Here the CDR3 DNA reads TGTGCCAGCAAAGGGACTTCAGAGCACAATGAGCAGTTCTTC.

This clonotype was recorded many times. The chain joins TRBV10-3 to TRBJ2-1; TRBD2 matches 15 bases. V dropped 4 bases and J dropped 9; count of bases not matched to a gene: 7. CDR1 and CDR2 (germline): ENHRY, SYGVKD. This CDR3 is built from 16 residues. The chain's CDR3 is CAISVGLAGGGGEQFF. The CDR3 DNA follows: TGTGCCATCAGTGTCGGACTAGCGGGAGGGGGAGGTGAGCAGTTCTTC.

Comments on this clonotype: Lacking the conserved final phenylalanine or tryptophan, this CDR3 likely reflects a read error. The gene calls are TRBV11-2 and TRBJ2-1; tentatively, D is TRBD1 (6 bases). V was cut by 5 bases and J by 12 bases, with 20 bases left in between. The CDR3 runs to 14 residues. The germline V gene encodes CDR1 SGHAT and CDR2 FQNNGV. The CDR3 loop is CASSRGSVDSGQFS. In DNA form, the CDR3 reads TGTGCCAGCAGCCGAGGGTCCGTGGACAGTGGGCAGTTCTCC.

This clonotype was detected a few times. A read error is possible here, since a much larger clone lies one base away. This chain uses TRBV5-5 with TRBJ1-5; perhaps TRBD1 as D (6 bases). The CDR3 has 15 amino acids. V was trimmed by 0 bases and J by 4 bases, leaving 11 bases between them. CDR1 and CDR2 (germline): SGHKS, YYEKEE (reference sequence). The CDR3 is CASSLGQDWNQPQHF. In DNA, the CDR3 is TGTGCCAGCAGCTTGGGACAGGATTGGAATCAGCCCCAGCATTTT.

The sample holds one count of this clonotype. The J gene is TRBJ1-6, the V gene TRBV29-1; D unresolved. This CDR3 is 13 amino acids long. V was clipped by 4 bases and J by 11 bases, with 15 bases between them. Germline CDR1 reads SQVTM; CDR2 reads ANQGSEA. The CDR3 spells CSVGRQENTPLHF. CDR3 nucleotide sequence: TGCAGCGTTGGACGGCAGGAGAATACACCCCTCCACTTT.

The chain has TRBV7-8 and TRBJ2-7; D may correspond to TRBD1 or TRBD2 (5 bases each). Germline assignment: CDR1 SGHVS and CDR2 FQNEAQ. The CDR3 is 14 amino acids. Trimming pared 6 bases from V and 3 bases from J, leaving 15 bases between. The CDR3 bases are TGTGCCAGCAGTTCAGGGACGGACAACTACGAGCAGTACTTC. Its protein is CASSSGTDNYEQYF. Filled out from reference TRBV7-8 and TRBJ2-7, the complete variable domain reads GAGVSQSPRYKVAKRGQDVALRCDPISGHVSLFWYQQALGQGPEFLTYFQNEAQLDKSGLPSDRFFAERPEGSVSTLKIQRTQQEDSAVYLCASSSGTDNYEQYFGPGTRLTVT.

Points on this clonotype: Compared with germline, one end of the junction differs, possibly owing to a read error. This chain uses TRBV28 with TRBJ1-2; 7 bases align to TRBD1. Germline lookup yields CDR1 MDHEN and CDR2 SYDVKM. The CDR3 is made up of 15 amino acids. CDR3 bases: TGTGCCAACAGTACCGGACCCGGGACAGCCAGTGGCTACACCTTT. The encoded protein is CANSTGPGTASGYTF.